The clone carrying this T cell receptor (beta chain) was detected a few times. A distinct unique molecular identifier was carried by each TCR cDNA molecule. TCRdb re-called the 5' RACE reads through MiXCR, storing one row per CDR3 protein. The sample includes 50,000 or so distinct CDR3 sequences, over 9.5% of them seen just once. The time point is: blood at routine non-recurrence follow-up after resection. No cells were sorted before sequencing. The whole RNA sequenced was extracted from tumor, nontumor lung or frozen PBMC. The data were taken from a study of spatial heterogeneity in lung cancer. Study in general: The donor group consisted of under 95 patients who had untreated, early-stage non-small cell lung cancer. Those follow-up PBMC samples that were available underwent sequencing, at a median interval of about 26 months following resection.

The CDR3 consists of 15 residues. CDR1 SQVTM and CDR2 ANQGSEA come from the germline V gene. V trimming: 6 bases; J trimming: 4 bases; junction bases outside the gene matches: 6. The chain links TRBV29-1 to TRBJ2-2; 12 bases map to TRBD1. This TCR was recovered from a male donor with early-stage non-small cell lung cancer. The material was PBMCs, obtained at follow-up. CDR3 in DNA: TGCAGCGTCATCGGGACAGGGGGCAGCACCGGGGAGCTGTTTTTT. It translates to CSVIGTGGSTGELFF.